These 3 T cell receptor beta chains came from one sample sequenced in a study of blood T cell repertoires in COVID-19. The protocol was immunoSEQ multiplex PCR, while the TCRdb copy is restricted to in-frame clones and leaves out a portion. The data show about 260,000 clones, almost 85% seen once. Sequences were obtained from peripheral blood. These receptors came from a woman at least 80 years old with acute or convalescent COVID-19.

The chain carries TRBV6-2 or TRBV6-3 and TRBJ1-5; D perhaps matches TRBD1 (6 bases). This CDR3 is built from 14 residues. Germline V CDR1 and CDR2: MNHEY, SVGEGT. Trimming pared 6 bases from V and 7 bases from J, leaving 16 bases between. Written as DNA, the CDR3 is TGTGCCAGCAGGTACGGGGGGGCTGGACAGCCCCAGCATTTT. Translated: CASRYGGAGQPQHF.

This clone was counted only a few times. The V call is TRBV2, the J call TRBJ1-3, with 7 positions matching TRBD1. This CDR3 is 15 amino acids long. J lost 2 bases, V lost 7 bases, and 8 bases had no gene match. Germline CDR1 SNHLY, CDR2 FYNNEI. The CDR3 DNA is TGTGCCAGCAACGGTAGACAGGGTACTGGAAACACCATATATTTT. Its protein is CASNGRQGTGNTIYF.

This rearrangement joins TRBV11-2 to TRBJ1-2; 8 bases map to TRBD1. Per the germline V gene, CDR1 is SGHAT and CDR2 is FQNNGV. CDR3 length equals 15 residues. Unmatched junction bases numbered 7, after V lost 0 bases and J lost 7 bases. This CDR3 is CASSLDLGQGGGYTF. The CDR3 bases are TGTGCCAGCAGCTTAGATCTTGGACAGGGTGGTGGCTACACCTTC.